The sequence of this T cell receptor beta chain was determined in a study of beta chain features in type 1 diabetes. Across the whole study: Examination spanned about 110 million sorted cells from all samples.

Sorting based on CD45RO/CCR7/CD25/CD127/CD95/CD27 separated CD4+ naive, central memory, regulatory and stem cell-like memory cells. This CDR3 has 14 amino acids. Germline lookup yields CDR1 MNHNS and CDR2 SASEGT. The ends lost 6 bases at V and 3 bases at J; junction bases unmatched: 6. The whole isolated RNA underwent reverse transcription, so sequencing captured expressed TCRB transcripts. Only in-frame clones appear in the TCRdb table, and some are missing; sequencing was by immunoSEQ multiplex PCR. The table has about 220,000 clones, approximately 10% seen once. This clone has more than one count but fewer than ten.

V and J are TRBV6-1 and TRBJ2-5; 8 bases agree with TRBD2. This receptor was taken from a man in his late teens or twenties in good health. The sample was central memory CD4+ T cells from blood. This CDR3 is CASREHSGKETQYF. CDR3 DNA: TGTGCCAGCAGAGAACATAGCGGGAAAGAGACCCAGTACTTC.